This TCR beta chain came from a study of blood T cell repertoires in COVID-19. On the study more broadly: Donors in the United States, Italy and Spain gave samples during acute or convalescent COVID-19. Sources were T cells, B-cell-depleted T cells, or PBMCs; the material itself was cDNA or gDNA.

Germline V lookup: CDR1 MNHNY, CDR2 SVGAGI (reference sequence). V shed 6 bases and J shed 2 bases, with 13 bases lying between them. The CDR3 sequence is 15 residues long. Per the authors' pipeline: By means of reference gene primer amplification, nucleated cell counts were estimated. Libraries were prepared by immunoSEQ multiplex PCR; TCRdb keeps only in-frame clonotypes and omits some of them. V and J calls and clone size are copied from that table; D and trimming were computed from the DNA. In the table there are 280,000 or so clones, over 75% of which are singletons. This clonotype originated in a man between 18 and 35 years old with active or convalescent COVID-19. The sequenced sample was peripheral blood. The chain links TRBV6-6 to TRBJ2-2; no clear D gene. The CDR3 reads CASSPTRPNTGELFF. CDR3 sequence (DNA): TGTGCCAGCAGCCCGACAAGGCCCAACACCGGGGAGCTGTTTTTT.